The 16 T cell receptor beta chains given below trace back to one sample, sequenced in a study of T cells after posttransplantation cyclophosphamide. TCRdb's copy holds only in-frame clones and misses some; the assay was immunoSEQ multiplex PCR. The sample yields around 40,000 clones, about 92% seen once. Cyclophosphamide on days +3 and +4 followed busulfan-fludarabine conditioning and a marrow graft. The sample in question was PBMCs, obtained roughly 60 days after allogeneic stem cell transplant with posttransplant cyclophosphamide. These receptors came from a male patient between 60 and 69 years old who received an allogeneic stem cell transplant from a related donor and was CMV-positive. The T cells may partly be graft donor cells.

The gene calls are TRBV2 and TRBJ1-2, with 9 bases lining up with TRBD1. Germline assignment: CDR1 SNHLY and CDR2 FYNNEI. This CDR3 has 13 amino acids. With 4 bases clipped from V and 8 bases from J, the junction kept 5 bases outside the gene matches. DNA for the CDR3: TGTGCCAGCAGTGGCGGACAGGGGTGGGGCTACACCTTC. Amino acids: CASSGGQGWGYTF.

The genes are TRBV28 and TRBJ2-5, with 9 positions matching TRBD2. The J segment lost 3 bases and the V segment lost 7 bases, leaving 9 bases of the junction unmatched. Germline V gene lookup returns CDR1 MDHEN and CDR2 SYDVKM. This CDR3 has 15 residues. The CDR3 nucleotides read TGTGCCAGCAACGAGGCGGGGGGGAATAAAGAGACCCAGTACTTC. It is translated as CASNEAGGNKETQYF.

The chain couples TRBV9 to TRBJ1-4, with a possible D match to TRBD1 (5 bases). The germline CDR1 and CDR2 sequences are SGDLS and YYNGEE. The CDR3 covers 17 residues. Trimming cost V 0 bases and J 5 bases, with 17 bases left between them. CDR3 sequence: CASSVGVRDYQNEKLFF. The CDR3 DNA follows: TGTGCCAGCAGCGTAGGGGTCAGGGATTATCAAAATGAAAAACTGTTTTTT.

This clone appeared a single time. The rearrangement uses TRBV9 and TRBJ1-2; D possibly corresponds to TRBD1 (6 bases). The V end lost 6 bases, the J end lost 6 bases, and 18 bases lay between the germline ends. This CDR3 spans 14 amino acids. Germline V gives CDR1 SGDLS, CDR2 YYNGEE. The CDR3 bases are TGTGCCAGCACCCCCGAGGGACACTCCAATGGCTACACCTTC. As protein: CASTPEGHSNGYTF.

The V call is TRBV5-1, the J call TRBJ2-5; tentative D call: TRBD2 (6 bases). The CDR3 is 14 amino acids. With 1 base removed from V and 3 bases from J, the gap between germline ends came to 10 bases. Germline V CDR1 and CDR2: SGHRS, YFSETQ. The CDR3 here is CASSLNPGEETQYF. The DNA of the CDR3 is TGCGCCAGCAGCTTGAATCCGGGGGAAGAGACCCAGTACTTC.

The rearrangement links TRBV6-5 to TRBJ2-6; possible D gene TRBD2, 5 bases. This CDR3 is 14 amino acids long. V was cut by 9 bases and J by 1 base, with 10 bases left in between. The germline V gene has CDR1 MNHEY and CDR2 SVGAGI. The CDR3 spells CASIGLSGANVLTF. The DNA of the CDR3 is TGTGCCAGTATCGGACTGTCTGGGGCCAACGTCCTGACTTTC.

The rearrangement links TRBV7-6 to TRBJ2-7, with D maybe TRBD1 (5 bases). Trimming took 5 bases from V and 0 from J, leaving 17 bases between them. CDR3 size: 16 residues. Germline-derived CDR1 and CDR2 are SGHVS and FNYEAQ. Here the CDR3 DNA reads TGTGCCAGCAGCCCCCAATCAGGGCTAAGCTCCTACGAGCAGTACTTC. Its protein is CASSPQSGLSSYEQYF.

The gene calls are TRBV5-1 and TRBJ1-2, with TRBD1 matching 7 bases. This CDR3 contains 15 residues. V dropped 0 bases and J dropped 5; count of bases not matched to a gene: 7. CDR1 and CDR2 (germline): SGHRS, YFSETQ. CDR3 nucleotides: TGCGCCAGCAGCTTGGCCACAGGGGTGGGGTATGGCTACACCTTC. Its protein product is CASSLATGVGYGYTF.

The chain employs TRBV7-9 and TRBJ2-1; D gene ambiguous. CDR3 length: 15 residues. Between the trimmed V and J ends, which lost 4 bases and 1 base, there was a span of 11 bases. Germline CDR1 reads SEHNR; CDR2 reads FQNEAQ (reference sequence). The CDR3 protein is CASSSDRWSYNEQFF. CDR3 nucleotide sequence: TGTGCCAGCAGCTCAGATCGTTGGTCCTACAATGAGCAGTTCTTC.

The V call is TRBV15, the J call TRBJ1-1; possible D gene TRBD1, 6 bases. CDR1 is LNHNV and CDR2 is YYDKDF in the germline V gene (reference sequence). The CDR3 loop spans 14 amino acids. V lost 5 bases, J lost 10 bases, and 20 bases lay in between. CDR3 residues: CATSADRGTLPAFF. The CDR3 DNA follows: TGTGCCACCAGCGCCGATAGGGGGACGCTCCCAGCTTTCTTT.

CDR3 amino acids: CASSFVGVGYEQYF. The CDR3 nucleotides read TGTGCCAGCAGTTTTGTAGGGGTGGGCTACGAGCAGTACTTC. This chain connects TRBV27 to TRBJ2-7, with D possibly being TRBD1 (5 bases). The V and J ends lost 3 bases and 3 bases respectively, with 12 bases between them. The germline V gene has CDR1 MNHEY and CDR2 SMNVEV (reference sequence). The CDR3 spans 14 residues.

This chain joins TRBV9 and TRBJ2-7; 7 bases are a match to TRBD2. Trimming took 2 bases from V and 2 from J; bases not matched to a gene: 7. The CDR3 totals 15 residues. Germline CDR1 is SGDLS and CDR2 is YYNGEE. CDR3 DNA sequence: TGTGCCAGCAGCGTTGACGGGGGGATCCCCTACGAGCAGTACTTC. This gives the protein CASSVDGGIPYEQYF.

V is TRBV18 and J is TRBJ2-6, with D unclear. The CDR3 loop spans 13 amino acids. V lost 4 bases and J 4 bases, leaving 5 bases between the germline ends. Germline CDR1 KGHSH, CDR2 LQKENI. CDR3 bases: TGTGCCAGCTCACGGCTGGGGGCCAACGTCCTGACTTTC. It codes for CASSRLGANVLTF.

The V and J genes are TRBV5-4 and TRBJ2-4; a possible D gene is TRBD2 (6 bases). V was pared by 5 bases and J by 9 bases, with 21 bases between. This CDR3 comprises 15 residues. Germline values: CDR1 SGHNT, CDR2 YYREEE (reference sequence). The CDR3 sequence: CASRAGTEKIGIQYF. CDR3 DNA sequence: TGTGCCAGCAGGGCCGGGACTGAGAAAATAGGCATTCAGTACTTC.

The chain carries TRBV5-8 and TRBJ1-6, with D possibly matching TRBD1 (5 bases). V lost 3 bases to trimming and J lost 9 bases, with 13 bases between them. This CDR3 comprises 14 residues. Germline CDR1 and CDR2: SGHTS and YDEGEE. For the CDR3, the DNA is TGTGCCAGCAGCTCGGGAGAAAGGGGTTCACCCCTCCACTTT. Its translation: CASSSGERGSPLHF. Complete variable domain (other parts from reference TRBV5-8 and TRBJ1-6): EAGVTQSPTHLIKTRGQQATLRCSPISGHTSVYWYQQALGLGLQFLLWYDEGEERNRGNFPPRFSGRQFPNYSSELNVNALELEDSALYLCASSSGERGSPLHFGNGTRLTVT.

The genes are TRBV6-5 and TRBJ2-1, with D possibly TRBD2 on 5 matching bases. CDR1 is MNHEY, CDR2 SVGAGI, per germline. Trimming left V 0 bases short and J 6 bases short, with 12 bases between. The CDR3 spans 15 residues. For the CDR3, the DNA is TGTGCCAGCAGTTACTCCCAACTAGGTCGCAATGAGCAGTTCTTC. It is translated as CASSYSQLGRNEQFF.